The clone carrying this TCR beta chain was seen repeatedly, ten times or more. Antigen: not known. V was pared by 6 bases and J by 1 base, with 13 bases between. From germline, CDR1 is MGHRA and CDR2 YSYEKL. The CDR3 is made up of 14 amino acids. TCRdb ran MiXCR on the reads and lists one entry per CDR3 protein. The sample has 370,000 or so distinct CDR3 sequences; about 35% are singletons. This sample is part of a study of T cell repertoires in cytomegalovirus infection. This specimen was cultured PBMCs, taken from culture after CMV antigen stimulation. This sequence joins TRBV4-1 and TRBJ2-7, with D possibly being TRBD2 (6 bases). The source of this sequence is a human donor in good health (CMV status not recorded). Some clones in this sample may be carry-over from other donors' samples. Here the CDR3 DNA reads TGCGCCAGCAGGCCGCGGGACGGGTCCTACGAGCAGTACTTC. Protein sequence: CASRPRDGSYEQYF.